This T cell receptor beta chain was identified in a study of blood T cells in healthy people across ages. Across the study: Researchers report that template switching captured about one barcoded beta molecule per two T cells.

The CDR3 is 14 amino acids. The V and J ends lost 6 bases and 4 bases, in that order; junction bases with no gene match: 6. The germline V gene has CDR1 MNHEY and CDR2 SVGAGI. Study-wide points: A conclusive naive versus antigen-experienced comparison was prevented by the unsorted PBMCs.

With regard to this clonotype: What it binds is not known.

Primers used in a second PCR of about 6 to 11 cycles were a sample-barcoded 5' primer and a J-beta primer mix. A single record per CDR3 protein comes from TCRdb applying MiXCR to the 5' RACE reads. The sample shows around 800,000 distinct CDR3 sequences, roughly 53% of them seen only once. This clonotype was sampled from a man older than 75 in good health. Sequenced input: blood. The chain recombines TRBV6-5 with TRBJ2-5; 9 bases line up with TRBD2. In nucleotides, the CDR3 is TGTGCCAGCAGGGGACTAGCTTTAGGAGAGACCCAGTACTTC. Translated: CASRGLALGETQYF.